The clone carrying this TCR beta chain ranks as medium-sized (0.01 to 0.1%) in terms of frequency. This CDR3 is 13 amino acids long. The data stem from a study of T cell clusters in autoimmune cytopenias. Each sample's input was about 250 ng genomic DNA, 35,000 to 40,000 genome equivalents. Multiplex touch-down PCR amplified TRB using TRB-A and TRB-B pools in one tube. TCRdb re-called the multiplex PCR reads; every CDR3 protein appears as one record, without DNA. The table for this sample gives around 7,200 distinct CDR3 sequences. The same sample was also used in a study of T cell repertoires in aging, cancer and after chemotherapy. That source notes: Six age groups, ranging from 30 or younger to 70 or older, included the donors. Repeat sampling of healthy donors over several months to years showed clear clonal overlap.

Sequencing used peripheral blood. V gene TRBV12-3 or TRBV12-4 combines with J gene TRBJ1-6. This TCR was sampled from a human donor in good health. CDR3 amino acids: CASSFGEDSPLHF.